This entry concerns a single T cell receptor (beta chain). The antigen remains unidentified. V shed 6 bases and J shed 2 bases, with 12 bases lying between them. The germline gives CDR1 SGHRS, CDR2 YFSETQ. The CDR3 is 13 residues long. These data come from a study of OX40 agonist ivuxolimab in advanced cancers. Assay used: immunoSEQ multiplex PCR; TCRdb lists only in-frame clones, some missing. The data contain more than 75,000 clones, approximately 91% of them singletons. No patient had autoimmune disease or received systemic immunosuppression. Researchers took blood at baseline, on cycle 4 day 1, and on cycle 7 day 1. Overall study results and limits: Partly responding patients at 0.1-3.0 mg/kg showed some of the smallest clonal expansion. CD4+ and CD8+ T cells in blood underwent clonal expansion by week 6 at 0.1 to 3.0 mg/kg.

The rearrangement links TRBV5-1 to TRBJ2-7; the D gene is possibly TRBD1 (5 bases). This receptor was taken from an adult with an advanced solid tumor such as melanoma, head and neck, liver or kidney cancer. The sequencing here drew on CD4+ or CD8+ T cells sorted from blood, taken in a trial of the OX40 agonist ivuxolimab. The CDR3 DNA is TGCGCCAGCAATTTCGACAGCACCTACGAGCAGTACTTC. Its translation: CASNFDSTYEQYF.